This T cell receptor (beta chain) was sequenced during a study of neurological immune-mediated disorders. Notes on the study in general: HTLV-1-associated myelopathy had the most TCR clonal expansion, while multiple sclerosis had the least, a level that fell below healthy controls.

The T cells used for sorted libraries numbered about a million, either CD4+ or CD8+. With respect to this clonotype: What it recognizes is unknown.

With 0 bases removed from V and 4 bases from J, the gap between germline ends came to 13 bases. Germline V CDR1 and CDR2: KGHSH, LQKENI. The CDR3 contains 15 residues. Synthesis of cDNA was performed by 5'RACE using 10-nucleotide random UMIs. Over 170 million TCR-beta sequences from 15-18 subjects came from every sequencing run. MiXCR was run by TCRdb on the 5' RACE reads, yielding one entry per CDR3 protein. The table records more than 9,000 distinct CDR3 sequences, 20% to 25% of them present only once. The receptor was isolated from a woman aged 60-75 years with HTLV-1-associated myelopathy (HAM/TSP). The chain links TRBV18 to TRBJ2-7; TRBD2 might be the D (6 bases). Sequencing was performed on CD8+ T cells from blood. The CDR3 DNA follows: TGTGCCAGCTCACCACCCACCGGGGGTTGGTACGAGCAGTACTTC. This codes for CASSPPTGGWYEQYF. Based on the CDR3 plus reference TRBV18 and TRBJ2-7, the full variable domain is NAGVMQNPRHLVRRRGQEARLRCSPMKGHSHVYWYRQLPEEGLKFMVYLQKENIIDESGMPKERFSAEFPKEGPSILRIQQVVRGDSAAYFCASSPPTGGWYEQYFGPGTRLTVT.